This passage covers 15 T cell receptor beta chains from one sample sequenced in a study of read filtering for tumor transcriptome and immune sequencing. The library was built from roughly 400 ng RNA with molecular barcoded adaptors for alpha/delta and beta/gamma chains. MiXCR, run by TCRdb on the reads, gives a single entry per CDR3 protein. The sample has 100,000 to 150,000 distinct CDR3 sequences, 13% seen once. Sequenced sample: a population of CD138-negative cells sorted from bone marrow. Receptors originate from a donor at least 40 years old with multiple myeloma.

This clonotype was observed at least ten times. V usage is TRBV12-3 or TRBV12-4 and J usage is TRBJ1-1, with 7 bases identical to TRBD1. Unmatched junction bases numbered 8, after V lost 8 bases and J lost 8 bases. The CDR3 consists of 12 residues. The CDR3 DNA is TGTGCCAGCGGGGGACCGGACAGGGAAGCTTTCTTT. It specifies CASGGPDREAFF.

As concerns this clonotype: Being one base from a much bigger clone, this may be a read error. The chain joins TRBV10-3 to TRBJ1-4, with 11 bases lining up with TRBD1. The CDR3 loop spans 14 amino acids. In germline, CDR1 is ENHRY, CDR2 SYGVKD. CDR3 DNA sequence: TGTGCCATCAGTCGGACAGGGGGCGATGAAAAACAGTTTTTT. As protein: CAISRTGGDEKQFF.

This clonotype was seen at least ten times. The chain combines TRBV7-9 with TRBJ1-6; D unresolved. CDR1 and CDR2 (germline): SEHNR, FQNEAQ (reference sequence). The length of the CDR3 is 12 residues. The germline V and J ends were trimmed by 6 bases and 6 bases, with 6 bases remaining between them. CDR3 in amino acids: CASSTGNSPLHF. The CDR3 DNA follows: TGTGCCAGCAGTACGGGTAATTCACCCCTCCACTTT.

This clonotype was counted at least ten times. Written as DNA, the CDR3 is TGTGCCATCAGTGCTGGAAACACCATATATTTT. It translates to CAISAGNTIYF. The J gene is TRBJ1-3, the V gene TRBV10-3; D not certain. CDR1 and CDR2 (germline): ENHRY, SYGVKD. V was trimmed by 4 bases and J by 2 bases, leaving 0 bases between them. The CDR3 consists of 11 residues.

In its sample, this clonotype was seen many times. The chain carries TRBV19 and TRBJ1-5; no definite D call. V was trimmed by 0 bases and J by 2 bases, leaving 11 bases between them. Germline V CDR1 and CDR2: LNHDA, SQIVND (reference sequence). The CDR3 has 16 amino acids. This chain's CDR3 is CASSIDFSGGNQPQHF. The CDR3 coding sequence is TGTGCCAGTAGTATAGATTTTAGTGGAGGCAATCAGCCCCAGCATTTT.

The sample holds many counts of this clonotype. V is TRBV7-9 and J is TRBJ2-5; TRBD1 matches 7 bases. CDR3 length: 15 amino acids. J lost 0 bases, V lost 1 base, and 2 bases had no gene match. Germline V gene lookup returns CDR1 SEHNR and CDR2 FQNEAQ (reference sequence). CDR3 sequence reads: CASSLVGTDQETQYF. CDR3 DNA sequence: TGTGCCAGCAGCTTAGTTGGGACAGACCAAGAGACCCAGTACTTC.

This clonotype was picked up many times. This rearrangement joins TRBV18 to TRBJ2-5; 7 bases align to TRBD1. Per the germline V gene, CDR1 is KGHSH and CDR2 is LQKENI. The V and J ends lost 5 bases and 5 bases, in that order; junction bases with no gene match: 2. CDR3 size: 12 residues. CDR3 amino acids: CASSIQGETQYF. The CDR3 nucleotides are TGTGCCAGCTCAATACAGGGGGAGACCCAGTACTTC.

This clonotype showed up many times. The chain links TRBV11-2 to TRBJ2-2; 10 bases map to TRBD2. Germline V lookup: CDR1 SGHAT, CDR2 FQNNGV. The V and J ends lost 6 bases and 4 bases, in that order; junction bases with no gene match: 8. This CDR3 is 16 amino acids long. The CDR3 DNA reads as TGTGCCAGCAGGCCTCCTAGCGGGAGTTTCACCGGGGAGCTGTTTTTT. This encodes CASRPPSGSFTGELFF.

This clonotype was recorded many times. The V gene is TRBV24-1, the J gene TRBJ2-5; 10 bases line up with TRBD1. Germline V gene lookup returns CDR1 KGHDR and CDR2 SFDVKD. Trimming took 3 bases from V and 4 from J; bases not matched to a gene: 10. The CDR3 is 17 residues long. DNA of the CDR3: TGTGCCACCAGTGATACAAAACCCGGGACAGGGGCAGAGACCCAGTACTTC. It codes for CATSDTKPGTGAETQYF.

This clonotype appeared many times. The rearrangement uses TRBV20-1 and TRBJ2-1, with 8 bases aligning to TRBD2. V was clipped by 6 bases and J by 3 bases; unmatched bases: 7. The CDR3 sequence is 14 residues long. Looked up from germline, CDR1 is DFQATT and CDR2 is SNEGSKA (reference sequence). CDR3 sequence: CSAKSGSNYNEQFF. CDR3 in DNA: TGCAGTGCAAAGAGCGGGAGTAACTACAATGAGCAGTTCTTC.

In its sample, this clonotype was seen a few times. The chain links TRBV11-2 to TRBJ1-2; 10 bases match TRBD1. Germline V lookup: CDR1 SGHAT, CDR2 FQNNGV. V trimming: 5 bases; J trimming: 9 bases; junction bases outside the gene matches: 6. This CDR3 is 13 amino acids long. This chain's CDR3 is CASSLQDRGSYTF. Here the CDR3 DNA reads TGTGCCAGCAGCCTTCAGGACAGGGGGAGCTACACCTTC.

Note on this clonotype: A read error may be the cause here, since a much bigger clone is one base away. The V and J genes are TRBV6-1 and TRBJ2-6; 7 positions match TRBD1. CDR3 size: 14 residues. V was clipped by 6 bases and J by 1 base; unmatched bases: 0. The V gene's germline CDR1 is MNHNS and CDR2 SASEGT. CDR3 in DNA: TGTGCCAGCAGGACAGGGTCTGGGGCCAACGTCCTGACTTTC. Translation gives CASRTGSGANVLTF.

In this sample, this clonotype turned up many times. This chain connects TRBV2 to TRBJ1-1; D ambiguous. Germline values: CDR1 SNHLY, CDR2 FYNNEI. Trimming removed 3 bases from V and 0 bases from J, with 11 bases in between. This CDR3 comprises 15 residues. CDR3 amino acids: CASSDAGRMNTEAFF. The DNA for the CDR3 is TGTGCCAGCAGTGACGCTGGCAGAATGAACACTGAAGCTTTCTTT.

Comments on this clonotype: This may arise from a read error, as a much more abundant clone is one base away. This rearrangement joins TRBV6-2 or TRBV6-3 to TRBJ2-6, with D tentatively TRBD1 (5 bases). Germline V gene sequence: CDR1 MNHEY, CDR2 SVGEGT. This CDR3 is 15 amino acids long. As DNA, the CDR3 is TGTCCCGGCAAAAATCAGGGTACTGGGGCCAACGTCCTGACTTTC. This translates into CPGKNQGTGANVLTF.

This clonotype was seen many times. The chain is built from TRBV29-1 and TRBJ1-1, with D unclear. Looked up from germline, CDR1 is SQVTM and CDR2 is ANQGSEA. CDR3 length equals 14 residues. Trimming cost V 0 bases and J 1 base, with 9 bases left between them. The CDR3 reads CSVEDPVKNTEAFF. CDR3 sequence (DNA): TGCAGCGTTGAAGATCCGGTAAAGAACACTGAAGCTTTCTTT.